This is a list of T cell receptor beta chains from one sample in a study of identifying expanded T cells in peripheral blood. TCRdb's copy holds only in-frame clones and misses some; the assay was immunoSEQ multiplex PCR. This sample yields about 110,000 clones, of which approximately 90% are seen a single time; 8% to 9% belongs to the top ten. Source material: blood. The receptors come from a person aged 18 to 69 in good health. The CDR3 runs from the conserved cysteine through the conserved F or W. The order of the fields is V gene, D gene, J gene, clone size, CDR3 protein, CDR3 DNA. The D gene is left open where the match is weak. Only part of the rows carry a size: once, few, many, or a class if the clone is expanded.

TRBV6-1,.,TRBJ1-2,once,CASNRREANYGYTF,TGTGCCAGCAACCGCAGGGAAGCTAACTATGGCTACACCTTC
TRBV20-1,.,TRBJ2-3,.,CSAGKGDTQYF,TGCAGTGCTGGAAAGGGAGATACGCAGTATTTT
TRBV27,TRBD2,TRBJ2-2,.,CASSQTGLAGSGELFF,TGTGCCAGCAGCCAGACGGGACTAGCGGGGTCCGGGGAGCTGTTTTTT
TRBV5-1,TRBD1,TRBJ1-1,.,CASSFLSTGEDTEAFF,TGCGCCAGCAGCTTTCTTTCGACAGGGGAGGATACTGAAGCTTTCTTT
TRBV6-5,.,TRBJ2-7,.,CASSSNAYEQYF,TGTGCCAGCAGTTCCAACGCCTACGAGCAGTACTTC
TRBV5-1,.,TRBJ2-5,.,CASSLERRLQETQYF,TGCGCCAGCAGCTTGGAGAGGCGGCTGCAAGAGACCCAGTACTTC
TRBV4-1,.,TRBJ2-5,once,CASSQRMLQETQYF,TGCGCCAGCAGCCAAAGGATGTTGCAAGAGACCCAGTACTTC
TRBV7-2,TRBD1,TRBJ1-2,.,CASSPGTGGGYGYTF,TGTGCCAGCAGCCCTGGGACAGGGGGTGGCTATGGCTACACCTTC
TRBV7-9,.,TRBJ1-6,.,CASSLLQGNNSPLHF,TGTGCCAGCAGCTTGCTACAGGGAAATAATTCACCCCTCCACTTT
TRBV5-1,.,TRBJ1-5,.,CASSLGSGQPQHF,TGCGCCAGCAGCTTGGGTTCGGGACAGCCCCAGCATTTT
TRBV11-2,.,TRBJ2-5,.,CASSLDRQGLGETQYF,TGTGCCAGCAGCTTAGATAGGCAGGGGCTCGGAGAGACCCAGTACTTC
TRBV30,.,TRBJ1-5,.,CAWSVQGNQPQHF,TGTGCCTGGAGTGTACAGGGCAATCAGCCCCAGCATTTT
TRBV10-3,.,TRBJ2-7,.,CAISERGGGTTASYEQYF,TGTGCCATCAGTGAGAGAGGGGGGGGGACTACCGCCTCCTACGAGCAGTACTTC
TRBV7-8,.,TRBJ2-2,.,CASSLGHPNTGELFF,TGTGCCAGCAGCTTAGGACACCCGAACACCGGGGAGCTGTTTTTT
TRBV6-6,TRBD1,TRBJ2-7,.,CASRAGTGEREQYF,TGTGCCAGCAGAGCCGGGACAGGGGAGCGCGAGCAGTACTTC
TRBV10-2,TRBD2,TRBJ2-1,.,CASRNYRGVGNNEQFF,TGCGCCAGCAGGAACTACCGGGGGGTCGGAAATAATGAGCAGTTCTTC
TRBV28,TRBD1,TRBJ2-7,.,CASSSRDRGTGEQYF,TGTGCCAGCAGTTCAAGGGACAGGGGTACGGGCGAGCAGTACTTC
TRBV11-2,TRBD1,TRBJ2-3,.,CASSSRTGADTQYF,TGTGCCAGCAGCTCAAGGACAGGGGCGGATACGCAGTATTTT
TRBV4-3,TRBD1,TRBJ2-6,.,CASSQDSGQGSSGANVLTF,TGCGCCAGCAGCCAAGATTCGGGACAGGGGAGCTCTGGGGCCAACGTCCTGACTTTC
TRBV7-2,.,TRBJ2-7,medium-sized,CASSLGSGQTYEQYF,TGTGCCAGCAGCTTAGGAAGCGGGCAGACCTACGAGCAGTACTTC
TRBV7-3,.,TRBJ2-5,.,CASSLTSVAETQYF,TGTGCCAGCAGCTTAACTTCGGTTGCGGAGACCCAGTACTTC
TRBV20-1,.,TRBJ1-5,.,CSATEDQPQHF,TGCAGTGCTACCGAGGACCAGCCCCAGCATTTT
TRBV21-1,.,TRBJ1-4,.,CASSKEQGDEKLFF,TGTGCCAGCAGCAAGGAACAGGGAGATGAAAAACTGTTTTTT
TRBV19,.,TRBJ2-7,.,CASSMRGRGSYEQYF,TGTGCCAGTAGTATGAGGGGACGGGGGTCCTACGAGCAGTACTTC
TRBV19,.,TRBJ2-7,.,CASSIVMGLSEQYF,TGTGCCAGTAGTATAGTCATGGGGTTGAGCGAGCAGTACTTC
TRBV11-2,.,TRBJ1-2,few,CASSLGWQSLGYTF,TGTGCCAGCAGCTTAGGTTGGCAGAGCTTGGGCTACACCTTC
TRBV27,.,TRBJ1-3,.,CASSVSSGNTIYF,TGTGCCAGTTCGGTTTCCTCTGGAAACACCATATATTTT
TRBV2,TRBD1,TRBJ1-4,.,CASSIQGINEKLFF,TGTGCCAGCAGTATACAGGGGATTAATGAAAAACTGTTTTTT
TRBV23-1,TRBD1,TRBJ1-3,.,CASRGGGQGAGNTIYF,TGCGCCAGCAGGGGTGGGGGACAGGGGGCGGGAAACACCATATATTTT
TRBV2,.,TRBJ1-3,few,CASKSVGSGNTIYF,TGTGCCAGCAAGTCTGTGGGCTCTGGAAACACCATATATTTT
TRBV7-2,TRBD1,TRBJ2-7,.,CASRSGQGTLYEQYF,TGTGCCAGCAGGTCTGGACAGGGGACTTTATACGAGCAGTACTTC
TRBV28,TRBD1,TRBJ1-4,.,CASRNSGTANEKLFF,TGTGCCAGCAGGAACTCCGGGACAGCAAATGAAAAACTGTTTTTT
TRBV9,TRBD1,TRBJ2-3,once,CASSVQGAGADTQYF,TGTGCCAGCAGCGTACAGGGGGCTGGAGCAGATACGCAGTATTTT
TRBV7-6,.,TRBJ2-1,.,CAKTGEWWETYNEQFF,TGTGCCAAAACGGGGGAATGGTGGGAAACCTACAATGAGCAGTTCTTC
TRBV5-6,.,TRBJ2-3,.,CASGRRGITDTQYF,TGTGCCAGCGGTCGGCGGGGAATCACAGATACGCAGTATTTT
TRBV5-6,.,TRBJ1-2,.,CASSLGRRDTYGYTF,TGTGCCAGCAGCTTGGGTCGACGAGACACCTATGGCTACACCTTC
TRBV28,TRBD1,TRBJ1-1,.,CASSPGQGNTEAFF,TGTGCCAGCAGTCCCGGACAGGGAAATACTGAAGCTTTCTTT
TRBV9,.,TRBJ2-3,.,CASSVDVGDSSTDTQYF,TGTGCCAGCAGTGTAGACGTCGGGGACTCGAGCACAGATACGCAGTATTTT
TRBV27,.,TRBJ2-7,.,CASSDPDSYEQYF,TGTGCCAGCAGTGATCCAGATTCCTACGAGCAGTACTTC
TRBV11-3,.,TRBJ2-1,.,CASSWESGIGDEQFF,TGTGCCAGCAGCTGGGAAAGTGGGATCGGGGATGAGCAGTTCTTC